The sequence of this T cell receptor beta chain was determined in a study of blood T cell repertoires in COVID-19. For the study at large: Samples came from the United States, Italy and Spain, spanning acute and convalescent COVID-19. From T cells, B-cell-depleted T cells, or PBMCs came the material, which was cDNA or gDNA.

Study processing details: Counts of nucleated cells, estimated from reference gene primer amplification, were obtained. Profiled with immunoSEQ multiplex PCR; TCRdb holds only in-frame clones, not every one. V, J and clone size derive from that table, while D and trimming were established from the DNA sequence. Among just over 95,000 clones, approximately 90% were seen once, and the ten largest hold 5.1%. V lost 6 bases to trimming and J lost 4 bases; unmatched junction nucleotides: 3. Germline V gives CDR1 KGHSH, CDR2 LQKENI. The CDR3 spans 13 residues. This sequence originates from a man aged 50-59 years with acute or convalescent COVID-19. Sequenced input: peripheral blood. The V and J genes are TRBV18 and TRBJ1-5; TRBD1 agrees at 7 bases. CDR3 protein: CASSQGVNQPQHF. The CDR3 region has the DNA TGTGCCAGCTCCCAGGGGGTTAATCAGCCCCAGCATTTT.